This T cell receptor beta chain was sequenced in a study of shared clonotypes between healthy human individuals. Across the study: Each donor's CD4 naive and CD4 memory cells filled three plates apiece, CD8 naive two, and CD8 memory one. Study results and limitations: Investigators collected only blood, and repertoires in tissues likely differ.

Comments on this clone: The antigen is unknown.

CDR1 is ENHRY, CDR2 SYGVKD, per germline. The CDR3 consists of 16 residues. V shed 0 bases and J 4 bases; nucleotides not matched to a gene: 7. Into CD45RA+ naive and CD45RA-negative memory subsets, the CD4+ cells were split. Samples underwent the assay at deep level. The data were produced by immunoSEQ multiplex PCR, yet TCRdb's version contains in-frame clones alone and is incomplete. The sample includes roughly 2.5 million clones, approximately 94% of them seen just once. The rearrangement links TRBV10-3 to TRBJ2-5; 8 bases line up with TRBD1. Material: naive CD4+ T cells sorted from blood. Subset reported: CD45RA+ positively selected. This receptor was identified in a man between 18 and 29 years old in good health. CDR3 sequence: CAISESAGGVGETQYF. CDR3 nucleotide sequence: TGTGCCATCAGTGAGTCGGCAGGGGGCGTCGGAGAGACCCAGTACTTC.